A selection of T cell receptor beta chains follows, all from one sample in a study of shared clonotypes between healthy human individuals. Profiled with immunoSEQ multiplex PCR; TCRdb holds only in-frame clones, not every one. Of about 700,000 clones listed, 90% to 95% are singletons. The sequencing sample was made of naive CD8+ T cells sorted from blood. Receptors were obtained from a man aged 25-45 years in good health. The CDR3 runs from the conserved cysteine through the conserved F or W. The D gene is left open where the match is weak.

TRBJ2-1	TRBV15	.	CATSSGPYNEQFF	TGTGCCACCAGCAGCGGCCCTTACAATGAGCAGTTCTTC
TRBJ2-7	TRBV7-9	.	CASSGGMGVYEQYF	TGTGCCAGCAGCGGAGGGATGGGGGTCTACGAGCAGTACTTC
TRBJ2-7	TRBV2	TRBD1	CASKQGASYEQYF	TGTGCCAGTAAACAGGGGGCCAGCTACGAGCAGTACTTC
TRBJ1-5	TRBV28	TRBD1	CASSRQGSNQPQHF	TGTGCCAGCAGCCGACAGGGTAGCAATCAGCCCCAGCATTTT
TRBJ2-7	TRBV7-8	.	CASSQIKAGGDRTYEQYF	TGTGCCAGCAGCCAAATTAAGGCGGGAGGGGACAGGACCTACGAGCAGTACTTC
TRBJ2-3	TRBV11-2	TRBD1	CASSLRDRGPPGGDTQYF	TGTGCCAGCAGCTTAAGGGACAGGGGGCCCCCCGGGGGGGATACGCAGTATTTT
TRBJ2-1	TRBV7-9	TRBD2	CASSYRTSGYSYNEQFF	TGTGCCAGCAGCTACCGGACTAGCGGGTACTCCTACAATGAGCAGTTCTTC
TRBJ2-2	TRBV6-5	TRBD2	CASSYGLVTGELFF	TGTGCCAGCAGTTACGGACTAGTTACCGGGGAGCTGTTTTTT
TRBJ2-3	TRBV5-6	.	CASSSGGPDTQYF	TGTGCCAGCAGCTCTGGGGGGCCGGATACGCAGTATTTT
TRBJ2-1	TRBV9	.	CASSPIGSYNEQFF	TGTGCCAGCAGCCCGATTGGCTCCTACAATGAGCAGTTCTTC
TRBJ1-4	TRBV5-6	.	CASSLTATGEKLFF	TGTGCCAGCAGCTTGACCGCCACGGGTGAAAAACTGTTTTTT